A single sample is the source of the 15 T cell receptor beta chains below, sequenced in a study of shared clonotypes between healthy human individuals (dated by TCRdb to 2018 to 2021). Library preparation used the immunoSEQ multiplex PCR assay. TCRdb limited this immuneACCESS table to in-frame rearrangements with V and J called. A share of clones is missing; checked studies link under half to unresolved V genes, and the rest is unexplained. Present in this sample are some 680,000 clones, around 73% of which were seen just once. The top ten clones comprise around 2% of the sample. The sequenced sample was memory CD4+ T cells sorted from blood. The cell subset or site label, read with the paper, signifies: CD45RA-negative fraction. The receptors were gathered from a woman between 25 and 40 years old in good health.

The chain recombines TRBV5-1 with TRBJ2-2; the D gene is possibly TRBD2 (5 bases). The germline V and J ends were trimmed by 0 bases and 1 base, with 10 bases remaining between them. The germline CDR1 and CDR2 sequences are SGHRS and YFSETQ. CDR3 length: 16 amino acids. For the CDR3, the DNA is TGCGCCAGCAGCTTGGTTTCGGGGATGAACACCGGGGAGCTGTTTTTT. This codes for CASSLVSGMNTGELFF.

The chain combines TRBV5-1 with TRBJ2-1; maybe TRBD2 (6 bases). Trimming cost V 4 bases and J 4 bases, with 15 bases left between them. Germline V gene lookup returns CDR1 SGHRS and CDR2 YFSETQ. CDR3 size: 15 residues. The CDR3 loop is CASSRDSALYNEQFF. The CDR3 DNA follows: TGCGCCAGCAGCAGGGACTCCGCGCTTTACAATGAGCAGTTCTTC.

This chain connects TRBV28 to TRBJ2-1; either TRBD1 or TRBD2 may fit D (6 bases each). The germline V and J ends were trimmed by 5 bases and 7 bases, with 18 bases remaining between them. This CDR3 comprises 15 residues. CDR1 is MDHEN, CDR2 SYDVKM, per germline. The CDR3 spells CASSLGGSGANEQFF. DNA for the CDR3: TGTGCCAGCAGTCTAGGGGGGTCGGGTGCGAATGAGCAGTTCTTC.

The chain combines TRBV5-6 with TRBJ2-2, with 12 bases that match TRBD1. This CDR3 comprises 16 residues. Trimming at V came to 5 bases and at J to 5 bases, leaving 7 bases not matched to a gene. Germline CDR1 reads SGHDT; CDR2 reads YYEEEE. The CDR3 DNA sequence: TGTGCCAGCAGTCACCGGGACAGGGGGCTGACCGGGGAGCTGTTTTTT. Its protein product is CASSHRDRGLTGELFF.

The chain combines TRBV7-9 with TRBJ2-3; TRBD2 is a possible D gene (7 bases). Germline CDR1 and CDR2: SEHNR and FQNEAQ (reference sequence). CDR3 size: 16 residues. Trimming shortened V by 2 bases and J by 10 bases, and 22 bases separated the two germline ends. The CDR3 coding sequence is TGTGCCAGCAGCTTATCCGCCGCGGGGGCCCGAGTCGCGCAGTATTTT. Translating it yields CASSLSAAGARVAQYF.

This clone showed up just once. The rearrangement links TRBV6-6 to TRBJ2-1, with a tentative D call TRBD2 (6 bases). The V and J ends lost 2 bases and 1 base respectively, with 12 bases between them. The CDR3 totals 16 residues. CDR1 and CDR2 (germline): MNHNY, SVGAGI (reference sequence). CDR3 coding DNA: TGTGCCAGCAGTTACCCCGGGACTTATTCCTACAATGAGCAGTTCTTC. Its protein is CASSYPGTYSYNEQFF.

J is TRBJ1-1 and V is TRBV7-9; D is possibly TRBD1 (6 bases). The CDR3 is 15 residues long. The germline gives CDR1 SEHNR, CDR2 FQNEAQ (reference sequence). Trimming shortened V by 5 bases and J by 3 bases, and 16 bases separated the two germline ends. The CDR3 DNA sequence: TGTGCCAGCAGCCTAGTCAGGGGTCCAGACACTGAAGCTTTCTTT. It specifies CASSLVRGPDTEAFF.

The chain combines TRBV4-1 with TRBJ2-7; the match to TRBD1 covers 12 bases. CDR3 length equals 18 residues. Germline CDR1 MGHRA, CDR2 YSYEKL. The J segment lost 4 bases and the V segment lost 1 base, leaving 11 bases of the junction unmatched. CDR3 protein: CASSQGVGTGGFMYEQYF. CDR3 DNA: TGCGCCAGCAGCCAAGGCGTCGGGACAGGGGGCTTCATGTACGAGCAGTACTTC.

The chain couples TRBV30 to TRBJ2-2; TRBD1 or TRBD2 may be the D gene (6 bases each). Germline lookup yields CDR1 GTSNPN and CDR2 SVGIG (reference sequence). Trimming took off 4 bases at V and 8 bases at J, with 17 bases between the two ends. This CDR3 is built from 14 residues. The CDR3 DNA follows: TGTGCCTGGAAATCGCCAGGGGCGGGGGGGGAGCTGTTTTTT. Protein: CAWKSPGAGGELFF.

This chain links TRBV7-9 with TRBJ1-2; D is unresolved. Germline CDR1 SEHNR, CDR2 FQNEAQ (reference sequence). Trimming took 8 bases from V and 2 from J, leaving 15 bases between them. The CDR3 sequence is 14 residues long. CDR3 DNA sequence: TGTGCCAGCGCTGCCCTAACAGTAAACTATGGCTACACCTTC. It is translated as CASAALTVNYGYTF. Filled out from reference TRBV7-9 and TRBJ1-2, the complete variable domain reads DTGVSQNPRHKITKRGQNVTFRCDPISEHNRLYWYRQTLGQGPEFLTYFQNEAQLEKSRLLSDRFSAERPKGSFSTLEIQRTEQGDSAMYLCASAALTVNYGYTFGSGTRLTVV.

The count of this clone is one. This chain uses TRBV25-1 with TRBJ2-7; 8 bases line up with TRBD2. J was trimmed by 6 bases and V by 0 bases; bases with no gene match: 10. This CDR3 comprises 16 residues. Germline V gene lookup returns CDR1 MGHDK and CDR2 SYGVNS. The CDR3 coding sequence is TGTGCCAGCAGTGAATATGGAAAAAGCGGGAGACCCGAGCAGTACTTC. This translates into CASSEYGKSGRPEQYF.

This clone was detected only a few times. This chain links TRBV5-4 with TRBJ1-2; D may be TRBD1 (6 bases). CDR1 is SGHNT and CDR2 is YYREEE in the germline V gene (reference sequence). The CDR3 is 15 residues long. V was shortened by 3 bases and J by 3 bases, with 15 bases between the two germline ends. The CDR3: CASSSALGGDYGYTF. The DNA for the CDR3 is TGTGCCAGCAGCTCGGCCCTCGGGGGCGACTATGGCTACACCTTC.

The rearrangement joins TRBV29-1 to TRBJ2-3; D ambiguous. The V gene lost 2 bases and the J gene lost 0 bases, with 9 bases spanning the gap. This CDR3 has 14 residues. Germline V gives CDR1 SQVTM, CDR2 ANQGSEA. In DNA form, the CDR3 reads TGCAGCGTTGAACAGGTCTCTAGCACAGATACGCAGTATTTT. Amino acids: CSVEQVSSTDTQYF.

Here the CDR3 reads CASSPLAGDWEQYF. The CDR3 DNA reads as TGTGCCAGCAGCCCACTAGCGGGAGATTGGGAGCAGTACTTC. V and J are TRBV7-4 and TRBJ2-7; 11 bases line up with TRBD2. CDR3 length: 14 amino acids. Germline CDR1 reads SGHVT; CDR2 reads SQSDAQ. With V trimmed by 5 bases and J by 7 bases, 7 bases remained unmatched.

The chain combines TRBV2 with TRBJ1-2, with 9 bases aligning to TRBD1. CDR3 length: 15 amino acids. J gave up 7 bases and V 2 bases, and 8 bases lay outside the gene matches. From germline, CDR1 is SNHLY and CDR2 FYNNEI. The CDR3 bases are TGTGCCAGCAGTGAAAGTCTGGGGACAGGGTTTGGCTACACCTTC. It yields the protein CASSESLGTGFGYTF. The full variable domain, in which reference TRBV2 and TRBJ1-2 provide the parts outside the CDR3, is EPEVTQTPSHQVTQMGQEVILRCVPISNHLYFYWYRQILGQKVEFLVSFYNNEISEKSEIFDDQFSVERPDGSNFTLKIRSTKLEDSAMYFCASSESLGTGFGYTFGSGTRLTVV.